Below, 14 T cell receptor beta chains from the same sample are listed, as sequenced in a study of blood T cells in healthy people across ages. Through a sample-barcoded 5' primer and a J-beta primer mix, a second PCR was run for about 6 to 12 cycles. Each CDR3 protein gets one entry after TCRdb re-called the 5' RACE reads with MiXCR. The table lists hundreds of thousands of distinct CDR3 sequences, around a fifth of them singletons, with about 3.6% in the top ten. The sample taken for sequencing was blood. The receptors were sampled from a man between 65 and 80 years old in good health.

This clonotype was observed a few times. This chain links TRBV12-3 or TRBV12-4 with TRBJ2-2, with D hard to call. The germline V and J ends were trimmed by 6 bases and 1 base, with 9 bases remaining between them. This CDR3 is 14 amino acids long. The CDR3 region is CASRGPGNTGELFF. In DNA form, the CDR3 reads TGTGCCAGCAGGGGCCCAGGGAACACCGGGGAGCTGTTTTTT.

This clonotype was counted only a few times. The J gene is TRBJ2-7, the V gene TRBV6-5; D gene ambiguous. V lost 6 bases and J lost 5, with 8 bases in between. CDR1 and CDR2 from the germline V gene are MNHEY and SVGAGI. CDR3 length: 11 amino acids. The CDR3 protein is CASSPSHEQYF. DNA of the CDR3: TGTGCCAGCAGCCCCTCGCACGAGCAGTACTTC.

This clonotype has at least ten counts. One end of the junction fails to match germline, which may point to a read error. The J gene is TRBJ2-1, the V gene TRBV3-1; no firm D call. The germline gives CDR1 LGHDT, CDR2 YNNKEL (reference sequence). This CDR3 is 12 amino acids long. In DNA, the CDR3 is TGCGCCAGCAGCCCAAGACCCAATGAGCAGTTCTTC. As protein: CASSPRPNEQFF.

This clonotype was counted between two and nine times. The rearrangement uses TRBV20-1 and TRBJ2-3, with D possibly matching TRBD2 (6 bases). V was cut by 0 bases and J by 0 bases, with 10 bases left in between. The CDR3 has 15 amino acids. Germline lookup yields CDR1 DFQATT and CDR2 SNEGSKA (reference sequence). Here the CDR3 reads CSARDLGSSTDTQYF. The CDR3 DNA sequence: TGCAGTGCTAGAGATCTCGGGAGTAGCACAGATACGCAGTATTTT.

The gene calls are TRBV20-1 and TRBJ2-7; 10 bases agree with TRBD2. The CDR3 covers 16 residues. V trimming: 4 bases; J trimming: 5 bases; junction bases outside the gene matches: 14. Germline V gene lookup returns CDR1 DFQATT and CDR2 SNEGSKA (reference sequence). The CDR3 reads CSAITLAGDPENEQYF. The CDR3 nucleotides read TGCAGTGCTATTACCCTAGCGGGAGACCCTGAGAACGAGCAGTACTTC.

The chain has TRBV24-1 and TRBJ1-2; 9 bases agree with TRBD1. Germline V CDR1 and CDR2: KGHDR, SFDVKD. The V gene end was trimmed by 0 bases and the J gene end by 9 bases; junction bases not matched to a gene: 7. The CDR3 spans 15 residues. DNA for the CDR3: TGTGCCACCAGTGATTTGCGGGACAGGGAATATAGCTACACCTTC. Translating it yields CATSDLRDREYSYTF.

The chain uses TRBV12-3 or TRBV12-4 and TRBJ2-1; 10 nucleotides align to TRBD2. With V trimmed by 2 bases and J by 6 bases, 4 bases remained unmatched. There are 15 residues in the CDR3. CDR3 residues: CASSLLAGEFNEQFF. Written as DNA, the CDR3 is TGTGCCAGCAGTTTACTAGCGGGAGAATTCAATGAGCAGTTCTTC.

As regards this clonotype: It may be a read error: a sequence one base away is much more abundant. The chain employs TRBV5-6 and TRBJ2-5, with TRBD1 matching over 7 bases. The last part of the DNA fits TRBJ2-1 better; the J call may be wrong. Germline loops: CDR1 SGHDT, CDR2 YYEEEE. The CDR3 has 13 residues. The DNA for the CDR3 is TGTGCCAGCAGCAGACAGGGATTTGGTGAGCAGTTCTTC. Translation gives CASSRQGFGEQFF.

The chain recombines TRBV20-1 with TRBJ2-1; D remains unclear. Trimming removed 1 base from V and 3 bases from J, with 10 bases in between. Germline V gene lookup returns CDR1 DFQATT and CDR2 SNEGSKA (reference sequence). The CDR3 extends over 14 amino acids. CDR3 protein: CSARGIADYNEQFF. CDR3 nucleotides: TGCAGTGCTAGAGGAATAGCTGACTACAATGAGCAGTTCTTC.

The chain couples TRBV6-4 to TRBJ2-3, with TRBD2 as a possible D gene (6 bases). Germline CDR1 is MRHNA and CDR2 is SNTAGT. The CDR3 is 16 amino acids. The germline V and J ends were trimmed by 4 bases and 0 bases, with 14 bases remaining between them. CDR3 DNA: TGTGCCAGCAGTGCGGGAGCAGCAGCTAGCACAGATACGCAGTATTTT. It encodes CASSAGAAASTDTQYF.

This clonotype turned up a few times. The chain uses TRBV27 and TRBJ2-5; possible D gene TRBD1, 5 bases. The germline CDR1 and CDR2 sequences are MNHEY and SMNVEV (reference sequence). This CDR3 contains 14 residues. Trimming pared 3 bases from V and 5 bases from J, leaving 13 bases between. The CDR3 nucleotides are TGTGCCAGCAGTTTTAAGGGGCTCTCGGAGACCCAGTACTTC. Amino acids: CASSFKGLSETQYF.

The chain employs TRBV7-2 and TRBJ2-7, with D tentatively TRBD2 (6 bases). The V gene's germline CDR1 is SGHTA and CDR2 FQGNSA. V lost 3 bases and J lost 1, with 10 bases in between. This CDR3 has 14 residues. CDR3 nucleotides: TGTGCCAGCAGCTTGGGACTGATGTCCTACGAGCAGTACTTC. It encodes CASSLGLMSYEQYF.

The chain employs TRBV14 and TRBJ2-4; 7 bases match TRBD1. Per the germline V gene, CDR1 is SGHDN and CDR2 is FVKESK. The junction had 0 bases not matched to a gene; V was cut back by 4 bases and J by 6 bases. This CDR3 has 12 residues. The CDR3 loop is CASSRDRNIQYF. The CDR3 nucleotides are TGTGCCAGCAGCCGGGACAGAAACATTCAGTACTTC.

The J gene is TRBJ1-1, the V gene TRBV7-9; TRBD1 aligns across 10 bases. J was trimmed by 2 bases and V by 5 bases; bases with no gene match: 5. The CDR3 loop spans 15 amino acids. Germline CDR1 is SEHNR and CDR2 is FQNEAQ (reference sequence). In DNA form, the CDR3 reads TGTGCCAGCAGCAGATGGACAGGGGGAAACACTGAAGCTTTCTTT. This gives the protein CASSRWTGGNTEAFF.